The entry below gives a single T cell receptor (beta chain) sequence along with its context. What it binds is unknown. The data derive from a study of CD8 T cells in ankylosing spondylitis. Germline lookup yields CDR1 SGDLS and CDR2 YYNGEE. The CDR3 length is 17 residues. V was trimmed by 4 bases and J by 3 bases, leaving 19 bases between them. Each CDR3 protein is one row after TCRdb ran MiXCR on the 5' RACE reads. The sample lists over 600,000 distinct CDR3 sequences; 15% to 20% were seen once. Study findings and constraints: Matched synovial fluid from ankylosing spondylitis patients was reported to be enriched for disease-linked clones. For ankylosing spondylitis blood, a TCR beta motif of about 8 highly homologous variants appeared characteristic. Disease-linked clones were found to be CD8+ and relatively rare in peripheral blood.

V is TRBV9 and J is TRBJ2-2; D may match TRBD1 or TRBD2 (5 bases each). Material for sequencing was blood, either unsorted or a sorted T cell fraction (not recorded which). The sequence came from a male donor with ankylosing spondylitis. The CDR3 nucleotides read TGTGCCAGCAGCCCCCCTCCTAGAGGGGCCTACACCGGGGAGCTGTTTTTT. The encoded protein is CASSPPPRGAYTGELFF.